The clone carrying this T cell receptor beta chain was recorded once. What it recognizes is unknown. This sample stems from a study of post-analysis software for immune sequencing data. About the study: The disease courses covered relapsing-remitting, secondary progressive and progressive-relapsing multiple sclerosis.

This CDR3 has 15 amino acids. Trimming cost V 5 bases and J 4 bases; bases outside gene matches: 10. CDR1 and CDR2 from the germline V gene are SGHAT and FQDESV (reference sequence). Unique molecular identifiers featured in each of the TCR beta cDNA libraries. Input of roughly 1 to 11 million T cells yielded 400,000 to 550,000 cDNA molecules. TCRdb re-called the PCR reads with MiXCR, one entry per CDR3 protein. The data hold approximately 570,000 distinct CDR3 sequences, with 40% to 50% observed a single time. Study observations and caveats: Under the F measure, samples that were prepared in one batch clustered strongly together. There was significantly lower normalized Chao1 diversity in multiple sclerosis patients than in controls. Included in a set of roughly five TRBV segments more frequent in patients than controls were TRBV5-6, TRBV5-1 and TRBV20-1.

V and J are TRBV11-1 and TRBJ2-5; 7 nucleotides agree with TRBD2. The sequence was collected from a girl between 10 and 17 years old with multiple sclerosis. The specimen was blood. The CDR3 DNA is TGTGCCAGCAGCGAGGAGGACGGGGGGTTAGAGACCCAGTACTTC. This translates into CASSEEDGGLETQYF. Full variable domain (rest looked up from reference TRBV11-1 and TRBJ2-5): EAEVAQSPRYKITEKSQAVAFWCDPISGHATLYWYRQILGQGPELLVQFQDESVVDDSQLPKDRFSAERLKGVDSTLKIQPAELGDSAMYLCASSEEDGGLETQYFGPGTRLLVL.